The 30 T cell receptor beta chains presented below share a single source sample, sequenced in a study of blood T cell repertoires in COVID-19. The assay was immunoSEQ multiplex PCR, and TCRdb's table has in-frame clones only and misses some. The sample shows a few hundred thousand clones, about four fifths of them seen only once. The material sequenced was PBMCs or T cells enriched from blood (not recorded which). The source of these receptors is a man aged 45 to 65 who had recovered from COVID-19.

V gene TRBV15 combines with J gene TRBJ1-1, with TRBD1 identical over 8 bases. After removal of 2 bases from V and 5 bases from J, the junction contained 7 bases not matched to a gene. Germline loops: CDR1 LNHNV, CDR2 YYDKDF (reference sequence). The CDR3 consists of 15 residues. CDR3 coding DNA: TGTGCCACCAGCAGAAACAGGGGGTATACAACTGAAGCTTTCTTT. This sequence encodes CATSRNRGYTTEAFF.

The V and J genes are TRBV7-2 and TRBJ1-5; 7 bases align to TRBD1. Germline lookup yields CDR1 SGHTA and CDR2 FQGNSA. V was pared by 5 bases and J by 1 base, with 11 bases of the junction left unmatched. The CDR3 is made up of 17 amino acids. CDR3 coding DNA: TGTGCCAGCAGCACACAGGGGACGCGGTTGAGCAATCAGCCCCAGCATTTT. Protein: CASSTQGTRLSNQPQHF.

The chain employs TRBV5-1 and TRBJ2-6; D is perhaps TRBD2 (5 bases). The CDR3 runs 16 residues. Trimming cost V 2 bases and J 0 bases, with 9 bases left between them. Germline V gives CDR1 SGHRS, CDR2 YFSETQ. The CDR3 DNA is TGCGCCAGCAGCTTATACGGGATCTCTGGGGCCAACGTCCTGACTTTC. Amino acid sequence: CASSLYGISGANVLTF.

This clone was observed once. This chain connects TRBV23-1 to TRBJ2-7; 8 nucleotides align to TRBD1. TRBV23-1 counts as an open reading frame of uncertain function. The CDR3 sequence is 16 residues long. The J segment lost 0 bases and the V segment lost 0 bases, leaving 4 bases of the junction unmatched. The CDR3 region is CASSQSGQGSSYEQYF. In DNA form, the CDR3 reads TGCGCCAGCAGTCAATCAGGACAGGGAAGCTCCTACGAGCAGTACTTC.

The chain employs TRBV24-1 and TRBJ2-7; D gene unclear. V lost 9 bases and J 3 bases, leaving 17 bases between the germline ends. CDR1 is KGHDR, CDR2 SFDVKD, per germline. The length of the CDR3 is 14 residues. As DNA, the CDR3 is TGTGCCACCGGCCCGCGAGGAAAGAACTACGAGCAGTACTTC. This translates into CATGPRGKNYEQYF.

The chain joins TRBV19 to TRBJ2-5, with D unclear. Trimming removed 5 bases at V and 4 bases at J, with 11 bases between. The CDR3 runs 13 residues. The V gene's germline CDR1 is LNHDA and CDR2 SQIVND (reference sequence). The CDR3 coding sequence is TGTGCCAGTAGTGCCACAGATAGAGAGACCCAGTACTTC. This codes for CASSATDRETQYF. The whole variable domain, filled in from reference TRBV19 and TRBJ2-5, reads DGGITQSPKYLFRKEGQNVTLSCEQNLNHDAMYWYRQDPGQGLRLIYYSQIVNDFQKGDIAEGYSVSREKKESFPLTVTSAQKNPTAFYLCASSATDRETQYFGPGTRLLVL.

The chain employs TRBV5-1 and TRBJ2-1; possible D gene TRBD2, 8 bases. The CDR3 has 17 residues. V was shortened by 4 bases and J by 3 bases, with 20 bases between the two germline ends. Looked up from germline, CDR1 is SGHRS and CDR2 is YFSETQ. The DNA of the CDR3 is TGCGCCAGCAGCCCCAGGGGGGAAGCGGGGGACTACAATGAGCAGTTCTTC. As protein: CASSPRGEAGDYNEQFF.

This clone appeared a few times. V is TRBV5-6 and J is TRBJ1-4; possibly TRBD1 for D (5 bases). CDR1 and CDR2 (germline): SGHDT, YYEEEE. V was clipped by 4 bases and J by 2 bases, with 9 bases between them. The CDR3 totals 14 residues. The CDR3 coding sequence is TGTGCCAGCAGCCAGGGATTGACTAATGAAAAACTGTTTTTT. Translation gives CASSQGLTNEKLFF.

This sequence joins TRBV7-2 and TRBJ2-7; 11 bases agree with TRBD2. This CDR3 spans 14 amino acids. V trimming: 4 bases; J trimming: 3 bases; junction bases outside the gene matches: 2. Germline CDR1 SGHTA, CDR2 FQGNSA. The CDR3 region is CASSSGTSGYEQYF. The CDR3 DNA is TGTGCCAGCAGCTCGGGGACTAGCGGCTACGAGCAGTACTTC.

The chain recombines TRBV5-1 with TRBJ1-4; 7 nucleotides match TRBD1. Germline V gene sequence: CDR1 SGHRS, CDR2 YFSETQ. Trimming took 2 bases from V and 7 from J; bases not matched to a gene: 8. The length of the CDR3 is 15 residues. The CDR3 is CASSLYRGGGEKLFF. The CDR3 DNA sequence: TGCGCCAGCAGCTTATACAGGGGTGGTGGTGAAAAACTGTTTTTT.

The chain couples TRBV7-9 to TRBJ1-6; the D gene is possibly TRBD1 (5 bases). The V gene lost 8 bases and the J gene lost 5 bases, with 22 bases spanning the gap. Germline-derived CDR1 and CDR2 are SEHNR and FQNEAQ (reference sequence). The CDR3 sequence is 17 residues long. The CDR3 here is CASAPGHTGPNNSPLHF. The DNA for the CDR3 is TGTGCCAGCGCCCCTGGGCACACAGGACCTAATAATTCACCCCTCCACTTT.

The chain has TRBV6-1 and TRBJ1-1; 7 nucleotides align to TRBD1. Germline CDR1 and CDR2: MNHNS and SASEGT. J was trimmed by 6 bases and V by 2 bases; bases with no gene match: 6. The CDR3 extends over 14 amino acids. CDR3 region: CASSEYRGFAEAFF. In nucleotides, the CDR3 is TGTGCCAGCAGTGAATACAGGGGCTTCGCTGAAGCTTTCTTT.

CDR3 sequence: CATSRARTDGSYEQYF. The CDR3 nucleotides read TGTGCCACCAGCAGAGCGCGGACAGACGGTTCCTACGAGCAGTACTTC. This rearrangement joins TRBV15 to TRBJ2-7, with a possible D match to TRBD1 (6 bases). CDR1 and CDR2 from the germline V gene are LNHNV and YYDKDF (reference sequence). CDR3 size: 16 residues. The V end lost 1 base, the J end lost 1 base, and 14 bases lay between the germline ends.

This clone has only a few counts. The DNA of the CDR3 is TGCAGCGCCACCGGGAGCACAGATACGCAGTATTTT. It yields the protein CSATGSTDTQYF. V gene TRBV29-1 combines with J gene TRBJ2-3, with D unresolved. Germline CDR1 SQVTM, CDR2 ANQGSEA. The V gene lost 7 bases and the J gene lost 0 bases, with 8 bases spanning the gap. This CDR3 comprises 12 residues.

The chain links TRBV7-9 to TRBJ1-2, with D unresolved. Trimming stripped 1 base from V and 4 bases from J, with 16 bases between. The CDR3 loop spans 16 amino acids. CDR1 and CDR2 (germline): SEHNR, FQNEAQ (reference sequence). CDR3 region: CASSLGREGSLYGYTF. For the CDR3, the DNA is TGTGCCAGCAGCTTAGGTCGGGAAGGAAGCCTCTATGGCTACACCTTC.

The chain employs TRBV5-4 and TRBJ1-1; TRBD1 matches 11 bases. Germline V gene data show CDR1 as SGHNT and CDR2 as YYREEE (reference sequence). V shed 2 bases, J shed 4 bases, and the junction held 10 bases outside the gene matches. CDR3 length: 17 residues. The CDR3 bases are TGTGCCAGCAGCTTAGGGGACAGGGGGTACGAGGCCACTGAAGCTTTCTTT. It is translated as CASSLGDRGYEATEAFF.

The CDR3 coding sequence is TGTGCCATCAGTGGGGAGGGGCGCTACACCTTC. It specifies CAISGEGRYTF. The chain couples TRBV10-3 to TRBJ1-2; possible D gene TRBD1, 5 bases. Trimming left V 4 bases short and J 9 bases short, with 9 bases between. The CDR3 covers 11 residues. Germline V gene sequence: CDR1 ENHRY, CDR2 SYGVKD.

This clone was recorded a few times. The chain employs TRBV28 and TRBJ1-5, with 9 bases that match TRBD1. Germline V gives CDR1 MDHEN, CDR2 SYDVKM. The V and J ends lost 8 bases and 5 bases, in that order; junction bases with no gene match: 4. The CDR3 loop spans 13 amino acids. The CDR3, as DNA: TGTGCCAGCGAGACAGGGGGTTATCAGCCCCAGCATTTT. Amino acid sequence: CASETGGYQPQHF.

CDR3 sequence (DNA): TGTGCCACCAGCAGAGATGGCAGGGGAAATACTGAAGCTTTCTTT. Translated: CATSRDGRGNTEAFF. The chain carries TRBV15 and TRBJ1-1; a weak D match, TRBD1 (6 bases). The germline V and J ends were trimmed by 0 bases and 5 bases, with 13 bases remaining between them. The CDR3 has 15 residues. CDR1 is LNHNV, CDR2 YYDKDF, per germline (reference sequence).

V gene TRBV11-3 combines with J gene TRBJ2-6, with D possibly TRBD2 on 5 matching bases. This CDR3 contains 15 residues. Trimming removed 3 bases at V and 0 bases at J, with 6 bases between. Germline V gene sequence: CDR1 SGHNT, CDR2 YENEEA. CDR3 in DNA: TGTGCCAGCAGCTTCGGGATCTCTGGGGCCAACGTCCTGACTTTC. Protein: CASSFGISGANVLTF. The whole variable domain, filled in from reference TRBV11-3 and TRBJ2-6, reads EAGVVQSPRYKIIEKKQPVAFWCNPISGHNTLYWYLQNLGQGPELLIRYENEEAVDDSQLPKDRFSAERLKGVDSTLKIQPAELGDSAVYLCASSFGISGANVLTFGAGSRLTVL.

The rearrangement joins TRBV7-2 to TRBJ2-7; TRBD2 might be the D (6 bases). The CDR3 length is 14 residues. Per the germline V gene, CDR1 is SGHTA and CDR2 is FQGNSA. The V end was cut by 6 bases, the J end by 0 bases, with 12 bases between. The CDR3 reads CASSSSAGSYEQYF. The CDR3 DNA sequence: TGTGCCAGCAGTTCTAGCGCCGGCTCCTACGAGCAGTACTTC.

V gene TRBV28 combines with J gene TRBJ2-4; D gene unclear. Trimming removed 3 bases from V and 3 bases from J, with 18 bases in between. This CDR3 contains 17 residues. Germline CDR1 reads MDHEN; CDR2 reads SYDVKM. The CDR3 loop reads CASSLASASIDKNIQYF. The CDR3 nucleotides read TGTGCCAGCAGTTTGGCCAGTGCCTCCATCGACAAAAACATTCAGTACTTC.

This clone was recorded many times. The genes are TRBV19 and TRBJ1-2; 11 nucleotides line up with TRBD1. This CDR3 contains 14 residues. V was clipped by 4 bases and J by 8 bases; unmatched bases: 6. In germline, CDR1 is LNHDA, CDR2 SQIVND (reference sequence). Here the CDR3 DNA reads TGTGCCAGTAGTACCCGCGGACAGGGGGCGGGCTACACCTTC. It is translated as CASSTRGQGAGYTF.

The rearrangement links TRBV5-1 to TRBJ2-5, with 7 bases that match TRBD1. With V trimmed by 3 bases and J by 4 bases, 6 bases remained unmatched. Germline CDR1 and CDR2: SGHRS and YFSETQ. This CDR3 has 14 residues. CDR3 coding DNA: TGCGCCAGCAGCTCACCGACAGGGCTAGAGACCCAGTACTTC. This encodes CASSSPTGLETQYF.

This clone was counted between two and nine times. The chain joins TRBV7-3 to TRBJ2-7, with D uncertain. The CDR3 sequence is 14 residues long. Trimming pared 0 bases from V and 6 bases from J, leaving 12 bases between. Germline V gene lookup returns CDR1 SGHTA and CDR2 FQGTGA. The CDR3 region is CASSLTSFSGEQYF. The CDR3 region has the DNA TGTGCCAGCAGCTTAACTAGCTTCTCGGGCGAGCAGTACTTC.

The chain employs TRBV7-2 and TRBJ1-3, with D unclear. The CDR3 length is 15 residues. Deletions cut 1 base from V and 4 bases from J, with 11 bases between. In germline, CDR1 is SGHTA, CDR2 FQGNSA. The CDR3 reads CASSLDGVSGNTIYF. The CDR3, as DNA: TGTGCCAGCAGCTTAGACGGGGTCTCGGGAAACACCATATATTTT.

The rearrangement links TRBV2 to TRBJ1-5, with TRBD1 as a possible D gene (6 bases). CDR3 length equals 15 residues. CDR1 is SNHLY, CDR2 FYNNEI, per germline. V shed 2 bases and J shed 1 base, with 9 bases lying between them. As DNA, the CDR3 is TGTGCCAGCAGTGAATGGGGGCAGAGCAATCAGCCCCAGCATTTT. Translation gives CASSEWGQSNQPQHF.

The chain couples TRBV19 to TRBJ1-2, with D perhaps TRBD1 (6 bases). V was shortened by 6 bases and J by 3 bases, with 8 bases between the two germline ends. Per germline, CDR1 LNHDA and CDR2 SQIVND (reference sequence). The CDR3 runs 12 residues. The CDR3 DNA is TGTGCCAGTAGACAGGGTGACTATGGCTACACCTTC. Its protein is CASRQGDYGYTF.

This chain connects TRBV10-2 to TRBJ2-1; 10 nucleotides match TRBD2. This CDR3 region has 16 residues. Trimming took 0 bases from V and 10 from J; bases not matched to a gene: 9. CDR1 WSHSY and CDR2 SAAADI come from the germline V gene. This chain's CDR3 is CASSESALAGFSEQFF. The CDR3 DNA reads TGCGCCAGCAGTGAGTCGGCACTAGCGGGGTTCTCCGAGCAGTTCTTC.

This CDR3 reads CASSETRTGVEQYF. The CDR3 coding sequence is TGCGCCAGCAGTGAGACAAGGACAGGGGTCGAGCAGTACTTC. This chain connects TRBV10-1 to TRBJ2-7, with TRBD1 matching 9 bases. CDR3 size: 14 residues. Germline V gene sequence: CDR1 WNHNN, CDR2 SYGVQD (reference sequence). The V segment lost 2 bases and the J segment 6 bases; nucleotides outside the gene matches: 5.